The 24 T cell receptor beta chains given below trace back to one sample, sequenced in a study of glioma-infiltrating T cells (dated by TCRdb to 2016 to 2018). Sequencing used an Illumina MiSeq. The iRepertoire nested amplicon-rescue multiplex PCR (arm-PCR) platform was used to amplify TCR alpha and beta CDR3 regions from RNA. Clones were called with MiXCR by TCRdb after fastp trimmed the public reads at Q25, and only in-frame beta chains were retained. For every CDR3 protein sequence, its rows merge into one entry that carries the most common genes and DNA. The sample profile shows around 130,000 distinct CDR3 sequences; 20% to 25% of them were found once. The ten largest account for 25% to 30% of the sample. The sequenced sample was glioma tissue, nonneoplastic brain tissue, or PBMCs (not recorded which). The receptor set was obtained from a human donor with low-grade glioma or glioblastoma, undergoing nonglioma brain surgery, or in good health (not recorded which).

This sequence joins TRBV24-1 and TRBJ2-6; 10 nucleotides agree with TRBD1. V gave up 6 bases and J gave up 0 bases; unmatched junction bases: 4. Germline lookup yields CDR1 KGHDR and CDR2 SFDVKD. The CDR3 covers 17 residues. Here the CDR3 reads CATSRGQGTSGANVLTF. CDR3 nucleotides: TGTGCCACCAGTCGGGGACAGGGGACCTCTGGGGCCAACGTCCTGACTTTC.

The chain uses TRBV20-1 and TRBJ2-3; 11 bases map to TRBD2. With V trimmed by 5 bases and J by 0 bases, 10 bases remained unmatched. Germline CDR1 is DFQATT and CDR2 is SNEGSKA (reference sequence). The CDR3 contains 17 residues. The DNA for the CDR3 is TGCAGTGCTGACGGGACTAGCGGAACCTCTAGCACAGATACGCAGTATTTT. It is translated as CSADGTSGTSSTDTQYF.

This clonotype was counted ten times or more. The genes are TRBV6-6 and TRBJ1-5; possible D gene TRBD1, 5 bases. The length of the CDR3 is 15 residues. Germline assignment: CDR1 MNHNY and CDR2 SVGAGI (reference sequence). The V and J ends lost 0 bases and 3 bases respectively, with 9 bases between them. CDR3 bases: TGTGCCAGCAGTTACTCTGGGGGACTCAATCAGCCCCAGCATTTT. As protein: CASSYSGGLNQPQHF.

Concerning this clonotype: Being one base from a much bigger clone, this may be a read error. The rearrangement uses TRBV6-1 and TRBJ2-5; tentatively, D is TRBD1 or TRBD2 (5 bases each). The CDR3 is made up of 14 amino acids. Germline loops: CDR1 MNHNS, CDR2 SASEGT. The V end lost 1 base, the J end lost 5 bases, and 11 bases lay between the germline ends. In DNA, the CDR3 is TGTGCCAGCAGTGAAGTCCATGGGGACGAGACCCAGTACTTC. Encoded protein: CASSEVHGDETQYF.

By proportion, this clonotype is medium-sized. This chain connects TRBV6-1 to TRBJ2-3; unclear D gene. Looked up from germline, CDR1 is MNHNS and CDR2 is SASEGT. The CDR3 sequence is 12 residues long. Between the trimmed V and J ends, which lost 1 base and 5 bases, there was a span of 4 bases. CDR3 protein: CASSEGLDTQYF. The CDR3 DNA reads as TGTGCCAGCAGTGAAGGGTTAGATACGCAGTATTTT.

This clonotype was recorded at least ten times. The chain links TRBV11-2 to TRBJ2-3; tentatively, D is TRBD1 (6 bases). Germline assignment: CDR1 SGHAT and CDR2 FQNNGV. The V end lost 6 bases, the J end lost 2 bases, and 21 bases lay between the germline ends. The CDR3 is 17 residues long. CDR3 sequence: CASSSLLQGTLTDTQYF. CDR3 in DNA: TGTGCCAGCAGTTCTCTCCTCCAGGGGACCCTCACAGATACGCAGTATTTT.

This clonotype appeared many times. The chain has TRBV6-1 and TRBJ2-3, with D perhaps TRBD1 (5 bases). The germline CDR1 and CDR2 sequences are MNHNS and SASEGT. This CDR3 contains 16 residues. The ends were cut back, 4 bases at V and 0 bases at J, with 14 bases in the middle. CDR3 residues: CASSGQSGRSTDTQYF. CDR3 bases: TGTGCCAGCAGTGGACAGTCGGGTAGAAGCACAGATACGCAGTATTTT.

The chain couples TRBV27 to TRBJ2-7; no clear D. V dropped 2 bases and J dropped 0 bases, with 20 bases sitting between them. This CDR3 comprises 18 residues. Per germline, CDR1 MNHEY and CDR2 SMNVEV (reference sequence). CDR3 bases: TGTGCCAGCAGTTTAAGGGCGTCCGCAGGTGCTGGCTCCTACGAGCAGTACGTC. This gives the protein CASSLRASAGAGSYEQYV.

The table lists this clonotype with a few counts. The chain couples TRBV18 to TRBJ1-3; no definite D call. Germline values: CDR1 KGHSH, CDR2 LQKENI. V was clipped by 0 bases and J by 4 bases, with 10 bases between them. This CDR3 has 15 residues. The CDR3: CASSPPIGRGNTIYF. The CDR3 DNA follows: TGTGCCAGCTCACCACCGATAGGGAGAGGAAACACCATATATTTT.

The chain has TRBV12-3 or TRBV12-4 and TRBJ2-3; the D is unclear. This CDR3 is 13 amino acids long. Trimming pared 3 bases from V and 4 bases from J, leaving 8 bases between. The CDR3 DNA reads TGTGCCAGCAGTTTTAGTGTCGCAGATACGCAGTATTTT. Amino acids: CASSFSVADTQYF.

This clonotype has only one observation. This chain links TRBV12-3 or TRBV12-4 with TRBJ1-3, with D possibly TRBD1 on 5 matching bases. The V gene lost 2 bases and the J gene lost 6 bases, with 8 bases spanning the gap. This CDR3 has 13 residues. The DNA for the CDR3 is TGTGCCAGCAGTTTACAGGGTACAAACACCATATATTTT. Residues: CASSLQGTNTIYF.

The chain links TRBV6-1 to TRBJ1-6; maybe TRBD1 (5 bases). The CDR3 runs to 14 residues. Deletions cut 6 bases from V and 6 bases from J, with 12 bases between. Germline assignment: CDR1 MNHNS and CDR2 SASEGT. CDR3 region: CASSLETVNSPLHF. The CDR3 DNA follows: TGTGCCAGCAGCCTCGAGACAGTTAATTCACCCCTCCACTTT.

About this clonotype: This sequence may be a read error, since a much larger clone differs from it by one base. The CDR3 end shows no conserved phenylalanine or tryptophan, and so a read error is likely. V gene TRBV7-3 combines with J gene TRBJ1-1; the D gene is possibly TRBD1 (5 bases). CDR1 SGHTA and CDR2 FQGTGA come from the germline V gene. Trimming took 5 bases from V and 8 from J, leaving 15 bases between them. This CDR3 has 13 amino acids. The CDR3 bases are TGTGCCAGCAGCGCCGGCGGGACCAAAGAAGCTTTCGTT. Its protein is CASSAGGTKEAFV.

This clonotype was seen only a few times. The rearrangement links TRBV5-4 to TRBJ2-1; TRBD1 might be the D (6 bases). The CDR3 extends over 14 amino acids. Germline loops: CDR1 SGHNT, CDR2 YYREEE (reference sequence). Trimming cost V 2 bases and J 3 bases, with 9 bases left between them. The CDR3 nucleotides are TGTGCCAGCAGCTTAGGACAGAACTACAATGAGCAGTTCTTC. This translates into CASSLGQNYNEQFF.

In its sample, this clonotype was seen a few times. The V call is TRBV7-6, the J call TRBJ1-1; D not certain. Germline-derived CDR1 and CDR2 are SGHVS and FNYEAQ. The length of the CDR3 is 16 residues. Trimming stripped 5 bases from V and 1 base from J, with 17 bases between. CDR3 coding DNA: TGTGCCAGCAGCGGCGCATTGGAGTATTCGAACACTGAAGCTTTCTTT. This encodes CASSGALEYSNTEAFF.

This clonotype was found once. CDR3 sequence (DNA): TGCGCCAGCAGCTTGTACGAGGGGTTCAATGAGCAGTTCTTC. As protein: CASSLYEGFNEQFF. This chain connects TRBV5-1 to TRBJ2-1; tentatively, D is TRBD1 or TRBD2 (5 bases each). The germline gives CDR1 SGHRS, CDR2 YFSETQ. The CDR3 runs to 14 residues. Trimming left V 1 base short and J 6 bases short, with 11 bases between.

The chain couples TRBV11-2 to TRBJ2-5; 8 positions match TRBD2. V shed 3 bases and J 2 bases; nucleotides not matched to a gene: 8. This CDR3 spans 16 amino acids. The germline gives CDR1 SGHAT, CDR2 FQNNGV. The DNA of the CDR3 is TGTGCCAGCAGCTTTACCCGGGCTAGCGGGCAAGAGACCCAGTACTTC. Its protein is CASSFTRASGQETQYF.

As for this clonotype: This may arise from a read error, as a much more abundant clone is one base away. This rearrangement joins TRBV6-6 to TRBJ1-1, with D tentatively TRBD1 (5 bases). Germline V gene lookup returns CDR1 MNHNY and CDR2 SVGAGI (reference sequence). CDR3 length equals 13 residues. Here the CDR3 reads CASSYQGVTGAFF. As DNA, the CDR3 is TGTGCCAGCAGTTACCAGGGTGTCACTGGAGCTTTCTTT.

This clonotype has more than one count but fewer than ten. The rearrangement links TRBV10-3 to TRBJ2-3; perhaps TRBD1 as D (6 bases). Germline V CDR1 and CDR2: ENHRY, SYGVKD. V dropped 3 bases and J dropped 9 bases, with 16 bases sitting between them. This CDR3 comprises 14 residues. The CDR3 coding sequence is TGTGCCATCAGTGACCCCGGACAGTCCGGCACGCAGTATTTT. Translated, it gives CAISDPGQSGTQYF.

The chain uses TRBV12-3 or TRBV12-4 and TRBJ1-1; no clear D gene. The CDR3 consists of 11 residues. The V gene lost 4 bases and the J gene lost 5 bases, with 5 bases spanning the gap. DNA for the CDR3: TGTGCCAGCAGTTCCGGGACTGAAGCTTTCTTT. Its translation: CASSSGTEAFF.

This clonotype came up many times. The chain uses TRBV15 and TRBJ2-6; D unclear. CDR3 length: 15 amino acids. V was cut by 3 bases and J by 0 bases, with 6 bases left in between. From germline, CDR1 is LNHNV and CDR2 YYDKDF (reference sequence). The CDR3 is CATSRPGSGANVLTF. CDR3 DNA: TGTGCCACCAGCAGGCCTGGCTCTGGGGCCAACGTCCTGACTTTC. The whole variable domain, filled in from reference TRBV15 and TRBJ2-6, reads DAMVIQNPRYQVTQFGKPVTLSCSQTLNHNVMYWYQQKSSQAPKLLFHYYDKDFNNEADTPDNFQSRRPNTSFCFLDIRSPGLGDTAMYLCATSRPGSGANVLTFGAGSRLTVL.

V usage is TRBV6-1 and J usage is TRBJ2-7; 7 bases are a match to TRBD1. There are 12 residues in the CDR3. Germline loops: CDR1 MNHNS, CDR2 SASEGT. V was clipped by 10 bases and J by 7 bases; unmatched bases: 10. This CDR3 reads CATGARGSEQYV. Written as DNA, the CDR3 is TGTGCCACTGGGGCCAGGGGGAGTGAGCAGTACGTC.

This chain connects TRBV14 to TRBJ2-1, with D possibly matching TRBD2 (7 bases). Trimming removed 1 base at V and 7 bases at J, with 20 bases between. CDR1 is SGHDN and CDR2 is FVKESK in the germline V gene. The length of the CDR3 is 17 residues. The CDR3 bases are TGTGCCAGCAGCCAAGTTTTGGGCCCGGGGGGCCTGAATGAGCAGTTCTTC. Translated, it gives CASSQVLGPGGLNEQFF.

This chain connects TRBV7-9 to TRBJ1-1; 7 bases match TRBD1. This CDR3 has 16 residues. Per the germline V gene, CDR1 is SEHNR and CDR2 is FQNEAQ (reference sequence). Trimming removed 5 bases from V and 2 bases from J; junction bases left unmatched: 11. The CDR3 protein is CASSHRQGMGNTEAFF. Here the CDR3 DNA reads TGTGCCAGCAGCCACAGACAGGGTATGGGAAACACTGAAGCTTTCTTT.